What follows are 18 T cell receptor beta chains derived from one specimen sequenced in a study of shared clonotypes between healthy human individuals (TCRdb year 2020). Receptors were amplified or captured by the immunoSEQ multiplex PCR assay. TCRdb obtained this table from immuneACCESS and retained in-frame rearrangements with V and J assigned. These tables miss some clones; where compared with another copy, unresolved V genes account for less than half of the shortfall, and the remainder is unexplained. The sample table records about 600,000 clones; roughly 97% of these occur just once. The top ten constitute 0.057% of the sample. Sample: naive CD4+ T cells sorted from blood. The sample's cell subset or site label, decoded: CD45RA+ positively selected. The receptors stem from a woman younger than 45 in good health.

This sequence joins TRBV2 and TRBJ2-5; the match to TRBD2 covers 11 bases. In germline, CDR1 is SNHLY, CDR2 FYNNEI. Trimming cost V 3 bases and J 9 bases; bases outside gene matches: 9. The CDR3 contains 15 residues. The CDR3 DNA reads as TGTGCCAGCAGTGAGACTAGCGGGGTCCCGAAGGCCCAGTACTTC. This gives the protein CASSETSGVPKAQYF.

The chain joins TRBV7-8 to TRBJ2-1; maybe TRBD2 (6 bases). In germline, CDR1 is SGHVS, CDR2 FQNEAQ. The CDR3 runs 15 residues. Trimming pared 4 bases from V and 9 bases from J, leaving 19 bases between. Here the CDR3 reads CASSSDYPLGFEQFF. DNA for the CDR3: TGTGCCAGCAGCTCGGACTACCCGCTGGGGTTTGAGCAGTTCTTC.

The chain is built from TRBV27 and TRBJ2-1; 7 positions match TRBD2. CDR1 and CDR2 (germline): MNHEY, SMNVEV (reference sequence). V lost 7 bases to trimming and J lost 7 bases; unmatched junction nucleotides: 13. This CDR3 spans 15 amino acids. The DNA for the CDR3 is TGTGCCAGCAAAACAGCGGGAAATCATGGTAATGAGCAGTTCTTC. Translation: CASKTAGNHGNEQFF.

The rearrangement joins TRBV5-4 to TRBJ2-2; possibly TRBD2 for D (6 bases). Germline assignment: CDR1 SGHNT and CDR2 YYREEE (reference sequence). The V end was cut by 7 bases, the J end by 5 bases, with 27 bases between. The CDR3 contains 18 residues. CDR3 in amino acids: CASQTSTIAAPGTGELFF. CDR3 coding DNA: TGTGCCAGCCAAACCTCGACTATAGCGGCCCCGGGGACCGGGGAGCTGTTTTTT.

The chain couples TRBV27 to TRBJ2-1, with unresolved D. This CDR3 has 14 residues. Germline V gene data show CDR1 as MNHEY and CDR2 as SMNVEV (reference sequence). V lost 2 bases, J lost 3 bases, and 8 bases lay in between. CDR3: CASSLDPRYNEQFF. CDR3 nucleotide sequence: TGTGCCAGCAGTTTAGATCCCCGCTACAATGAGCAGTTCTTC.

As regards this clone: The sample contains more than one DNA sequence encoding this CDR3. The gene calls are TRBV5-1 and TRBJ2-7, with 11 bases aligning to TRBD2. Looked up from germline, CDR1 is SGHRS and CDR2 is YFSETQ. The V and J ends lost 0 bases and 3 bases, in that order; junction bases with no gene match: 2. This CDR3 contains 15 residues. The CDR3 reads CASSLGLAGGYEQYF. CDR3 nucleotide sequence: TGCGCCAGCAGCTTGGGGCTAGCGGGAGGCTACGAGCAGTACTTC.

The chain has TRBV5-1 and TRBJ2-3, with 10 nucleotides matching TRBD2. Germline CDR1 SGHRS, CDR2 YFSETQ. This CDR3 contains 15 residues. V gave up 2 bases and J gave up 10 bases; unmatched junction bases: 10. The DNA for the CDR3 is TGCGCCAGCAGCTTCCAGCGGGAGGGCCTTGGCTCGCAGTATTTT. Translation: CASSFQREGLGSQYF.

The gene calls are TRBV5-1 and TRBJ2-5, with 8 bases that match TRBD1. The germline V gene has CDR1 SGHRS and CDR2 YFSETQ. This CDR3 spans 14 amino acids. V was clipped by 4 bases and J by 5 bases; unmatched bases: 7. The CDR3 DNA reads TGCGCCAGCAGCGCCTCTGCAGGGGGCGAGACCCAGTACTTC. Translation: CASSASAGGETQYF. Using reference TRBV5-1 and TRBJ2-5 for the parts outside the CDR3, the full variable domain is KAGVTQTPRYLIKTRGQQVTLSCSPISGHRSVSWYQQTPGQGLQFLFEYFSETQRNKGNFPGRFSGRQFSNSRSEMNVSTLELGDSALYLCASSASAGGETQYFGPGTRLLVL.

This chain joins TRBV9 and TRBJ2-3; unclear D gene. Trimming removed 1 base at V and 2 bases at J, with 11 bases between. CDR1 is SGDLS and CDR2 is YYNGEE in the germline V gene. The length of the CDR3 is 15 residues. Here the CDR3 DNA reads TGTGCCAGCAGCGTATCAAACTACCCCACAGATACGCAGTATTTT. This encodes CASSVSNYPTDTQYF. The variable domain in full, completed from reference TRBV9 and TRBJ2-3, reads DSGVTQTPKHLITATGQRVTLRCSPRSGDLSVYWYQQSLDQGLQFLIQYYNGEERAKGNILERFSAQQFPDLHSELNLSSLELGDSALYFCASSVSNYPTDTQYFGPGTRLTVL.

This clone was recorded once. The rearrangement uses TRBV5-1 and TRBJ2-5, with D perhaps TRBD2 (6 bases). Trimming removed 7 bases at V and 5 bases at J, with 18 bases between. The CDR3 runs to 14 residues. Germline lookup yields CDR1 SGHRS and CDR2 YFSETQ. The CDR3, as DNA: TGCGCCAGCGCGGGGTCGGGAGTGCGGGAGACCCAGTACTTC. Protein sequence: CASAGSGVRETQYF.

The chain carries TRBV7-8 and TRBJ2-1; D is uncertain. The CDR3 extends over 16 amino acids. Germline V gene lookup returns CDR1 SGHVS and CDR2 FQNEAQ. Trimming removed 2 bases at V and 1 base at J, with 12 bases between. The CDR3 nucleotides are TGTGCCAGCAGCTTATCGACCCCAGGATCCTACAATGAGCAGTTCTTC. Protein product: CASSLSTPGSYNEQFF. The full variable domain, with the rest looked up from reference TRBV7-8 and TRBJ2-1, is GAGVSQSPRYKVAKRGQDVALRCDPISGHVSLFWYQQALGQGPEFLTYFQNEAQLDKSGLPSDRFFAERPEGSVSTLKIQRTQQEDSAVYLCASSLSTPGSYNEQFFGPGTRLTVL.

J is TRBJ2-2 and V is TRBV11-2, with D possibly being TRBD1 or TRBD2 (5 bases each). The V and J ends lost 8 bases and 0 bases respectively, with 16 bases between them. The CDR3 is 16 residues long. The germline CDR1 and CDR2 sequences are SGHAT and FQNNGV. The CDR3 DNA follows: TGTGCCAGCTCACCTTACCAGGGACCGAACACCGGGGAGCTGTTTTTT. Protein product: CASSPYQGPNTGELFF. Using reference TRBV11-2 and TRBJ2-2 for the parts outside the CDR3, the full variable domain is EAGVAQSPRYKIIEKRQSVAFWCNPISGHATLYWYQQILGQGPKLLIQFQNNGVVDDSQLPKDRFSAERLKGVDSTLKIQPAKLEDSAVYLCASSPYQGPNTGELFFGEGSRLTVL.

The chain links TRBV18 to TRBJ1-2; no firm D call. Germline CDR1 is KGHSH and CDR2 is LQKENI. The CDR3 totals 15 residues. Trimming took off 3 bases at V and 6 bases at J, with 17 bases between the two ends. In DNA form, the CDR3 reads TGTGCCAGCTCACCCACCCGATATTCGGAGGATGGCTACACCTTC. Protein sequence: CASSPTRYSEDGYTF.

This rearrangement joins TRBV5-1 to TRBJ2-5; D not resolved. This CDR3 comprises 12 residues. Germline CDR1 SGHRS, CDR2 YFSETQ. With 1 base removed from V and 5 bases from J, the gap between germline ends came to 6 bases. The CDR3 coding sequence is TGCGCCAGCAGCTTGAATATGGAGACCCAGTACTTC. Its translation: CASSLNMETQYF.

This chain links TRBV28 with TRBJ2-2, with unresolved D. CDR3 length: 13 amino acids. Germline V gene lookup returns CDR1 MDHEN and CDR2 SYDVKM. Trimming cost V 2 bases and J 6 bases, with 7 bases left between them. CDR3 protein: CASSLRSSGELFF. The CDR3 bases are TGTGCCAGCAGTTTAAGAAGTTCCGGGGAGCTGTTTTTT. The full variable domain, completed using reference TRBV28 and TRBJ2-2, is DVKVTQSSRYLVKRTGEKVFLECVQDMDHENMFWYRQDPGLGLRLIYFSYDVKMKEKGDIPEGYSVSREKKERFSLILESASTNQTSMYLCASSLRSSGELFFGEGSRLTVL.

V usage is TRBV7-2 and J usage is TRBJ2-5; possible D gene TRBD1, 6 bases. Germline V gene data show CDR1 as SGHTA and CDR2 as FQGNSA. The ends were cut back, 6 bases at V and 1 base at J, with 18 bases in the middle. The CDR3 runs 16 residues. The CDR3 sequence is CASRRWIGTSQETQYF. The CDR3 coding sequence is TGTGCCAGCAGGCGATGGATCGGGACAAGCCAAGAGACCCAGTACTTC.

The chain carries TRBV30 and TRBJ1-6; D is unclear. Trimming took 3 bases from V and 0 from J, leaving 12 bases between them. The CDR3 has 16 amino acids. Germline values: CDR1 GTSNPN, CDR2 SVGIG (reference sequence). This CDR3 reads CAWRPVSSSYNSPLHF. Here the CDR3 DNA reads TGTGCCTGGAGACCCGTCAGTAGCTCCTATAATTCACCCCTCCACTTT.

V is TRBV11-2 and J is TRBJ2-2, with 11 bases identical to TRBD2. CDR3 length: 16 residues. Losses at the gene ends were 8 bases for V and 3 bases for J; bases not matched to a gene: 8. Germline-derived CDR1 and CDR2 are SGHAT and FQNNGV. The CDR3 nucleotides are TGTGCCAGCCGACACGGGACTAGCGGAGACACCGGGGAGCTGTTTTTT. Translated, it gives CASRHGTSGDTGELFF.